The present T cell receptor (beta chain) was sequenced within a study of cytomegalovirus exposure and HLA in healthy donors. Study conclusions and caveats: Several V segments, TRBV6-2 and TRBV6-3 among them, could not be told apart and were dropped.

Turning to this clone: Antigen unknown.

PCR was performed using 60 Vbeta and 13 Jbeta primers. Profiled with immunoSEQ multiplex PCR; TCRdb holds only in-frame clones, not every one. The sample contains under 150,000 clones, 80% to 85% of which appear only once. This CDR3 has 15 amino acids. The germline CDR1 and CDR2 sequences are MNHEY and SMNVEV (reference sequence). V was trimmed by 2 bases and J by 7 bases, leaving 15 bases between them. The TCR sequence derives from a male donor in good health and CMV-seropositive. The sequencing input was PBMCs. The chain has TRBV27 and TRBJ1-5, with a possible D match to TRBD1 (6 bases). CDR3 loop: CASSLAGGAVQPQHF. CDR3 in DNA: TGTGCCAGCAGTTTAGCGGGGGGGGCGGTACAGCCCCAGCATTTT.